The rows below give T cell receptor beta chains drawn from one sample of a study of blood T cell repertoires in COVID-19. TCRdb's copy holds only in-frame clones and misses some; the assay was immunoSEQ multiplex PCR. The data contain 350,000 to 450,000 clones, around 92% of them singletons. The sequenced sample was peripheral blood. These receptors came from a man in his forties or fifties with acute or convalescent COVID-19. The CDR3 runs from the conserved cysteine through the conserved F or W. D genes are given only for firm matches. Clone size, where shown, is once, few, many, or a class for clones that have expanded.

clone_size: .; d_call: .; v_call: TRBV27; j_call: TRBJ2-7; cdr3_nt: TGTGCCACCCAGGGCCCAGTACAGCAGTACTTC; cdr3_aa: CATQGPVQQYF
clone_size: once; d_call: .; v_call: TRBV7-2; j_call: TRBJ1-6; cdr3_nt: TGTGCCAGCAGCTCGGTTATAGGGGATTCACCCCTCCACTTT; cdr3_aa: CASSSVIGDSPLHF
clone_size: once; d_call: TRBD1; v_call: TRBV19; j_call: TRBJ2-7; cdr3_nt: TGTGCCAGTAGTGCCCGGGACAGGACCTACGAGCAGTACTTC; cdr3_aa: CASSARDRTYEQYF
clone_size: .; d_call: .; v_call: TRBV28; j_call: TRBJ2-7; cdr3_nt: TGTGCCACCGAGGGCCTCTCCTACGAGCAGTACTTC; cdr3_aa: CATEGLSYEQYF
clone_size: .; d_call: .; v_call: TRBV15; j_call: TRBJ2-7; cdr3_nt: TGTGCCACCAGCAGGACTGACTCCTACGAGCAGTACTTC; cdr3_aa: CATSRTDSYEQYF
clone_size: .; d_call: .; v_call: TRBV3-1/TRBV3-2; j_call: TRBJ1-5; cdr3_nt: TGTGCCAGCAGCCAGCGAGGAAGCAATCAGCCCCAGCATTTT; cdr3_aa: CASSQRGSNQPQHF
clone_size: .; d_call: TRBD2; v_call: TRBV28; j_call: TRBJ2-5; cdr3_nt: TGTGCCAGCAGTTTATGGGCGGGAGAAGAGACCCAGTACTTC; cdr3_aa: CASSLWAGEETQYF
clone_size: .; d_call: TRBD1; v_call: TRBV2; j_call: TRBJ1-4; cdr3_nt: TGTGCCAGCGGGGGACAGTTGAGTGAAAAACTGTTTTTT; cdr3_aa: CASGGQLSEKLFF
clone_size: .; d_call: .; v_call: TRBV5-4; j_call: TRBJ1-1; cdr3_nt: TGTGCCAGCAGCTCGCAGGGAAACACTGAAGCTTTCTTT; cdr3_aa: CASSSQGNTEAFF
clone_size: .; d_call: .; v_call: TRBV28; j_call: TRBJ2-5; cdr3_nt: TGTGCCAGCAGTTTGGTTCGCGGGGGCTGGGAGACCCAGTACTTC; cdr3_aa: CASSLVRGGWETQYF
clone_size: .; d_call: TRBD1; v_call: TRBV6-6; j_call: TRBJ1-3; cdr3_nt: TGTGCCAGCACTCGGAGTCAAGCGTGGGACAGGGTCGGAAACACCATATATTTT; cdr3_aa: CASTRSQAWDRVGNTIYF
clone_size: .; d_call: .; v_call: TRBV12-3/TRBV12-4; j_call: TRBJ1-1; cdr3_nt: TGTGCCAGCAGCGGCAGGGCCTACACTGAAGCTTTCTTT; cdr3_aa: CASSGRAYTEAFF
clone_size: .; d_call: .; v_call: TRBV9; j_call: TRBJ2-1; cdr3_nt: TGTGCCAGCAGCGCCGAAACTAGGAGCGATGAGCAGTTCTTC; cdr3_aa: CASSAETRSDEQFF
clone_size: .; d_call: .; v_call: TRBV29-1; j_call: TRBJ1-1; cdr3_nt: TGCAGCGTTGGGGGAGGGTGGGGCACTGAAGCTTTCTTT; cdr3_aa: CSVGGGWGTEAFF
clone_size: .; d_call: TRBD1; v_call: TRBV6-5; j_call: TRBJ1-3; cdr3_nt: TGTGCCAGCAACCCGACAGGGAGCTCTGGAAACACCATATATTTT; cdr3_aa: CASNPTGSSGNTIYF
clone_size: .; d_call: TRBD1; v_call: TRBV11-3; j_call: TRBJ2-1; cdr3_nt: TGTGCCAGCAGCCCCTCGACAGGGAGCTCCTACAATGAGCAGTTCTTC; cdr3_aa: CASSPSTGSSYNEQFF
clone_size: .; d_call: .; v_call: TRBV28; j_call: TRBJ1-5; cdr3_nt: TGTGCCAGCAACAGGAATAGCAATCAGCCCCAGCATTTT; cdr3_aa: CASNRNSNQPQHF
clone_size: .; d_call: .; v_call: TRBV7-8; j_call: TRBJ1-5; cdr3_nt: TGTGCCAGCAGCTTAGTTGGTAGCCATCAGCCCCAGCATTTT; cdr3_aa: CASSLVGSHQPQHF
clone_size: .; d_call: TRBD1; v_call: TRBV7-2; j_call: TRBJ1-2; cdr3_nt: TGTGCCAGCAATTTAAGGGGGCTCGAGAATGGCTACACCTTC; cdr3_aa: CASNLRGLENGYTF
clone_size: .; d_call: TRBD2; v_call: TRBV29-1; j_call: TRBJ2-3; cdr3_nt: TGCAGCGTTGTAGCGGGAGGAGATACGCAGTATTTT; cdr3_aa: CSVVAGGDTQYF
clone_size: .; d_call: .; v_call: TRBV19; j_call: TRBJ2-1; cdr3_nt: TGTGCCAGTAGTCGGGACAAAAACAATGAGCAGTTCTTC; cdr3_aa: CASSRDKNNEQFF
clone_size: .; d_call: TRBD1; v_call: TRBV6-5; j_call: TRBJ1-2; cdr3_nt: TGTGCCAGCAGCTCGACAGGGAACGGCTACACCTTC; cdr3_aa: CASSSTGNGYTF
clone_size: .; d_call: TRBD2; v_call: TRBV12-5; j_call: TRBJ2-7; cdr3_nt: TGTGCTAGTGGTTTTCTAGCGGGAGGGTACGAGCAGTACTTC; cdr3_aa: CASGFLAGGYEQYF
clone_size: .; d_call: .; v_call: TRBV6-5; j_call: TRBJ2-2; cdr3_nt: TGTGCCAGCCTTTCGAGGACCGGGGAGCTGTTTTTT; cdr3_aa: CASLSRTGELFF
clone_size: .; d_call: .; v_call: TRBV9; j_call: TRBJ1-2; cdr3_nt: TGTGCCAGCGATTCGGGAGGCTATGGCTACACCTTC; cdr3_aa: CASDSGGYGYTF
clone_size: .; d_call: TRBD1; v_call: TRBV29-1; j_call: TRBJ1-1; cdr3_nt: TGCAGCGTAGCGACAGGGCTAAACACTGAAGCTTTCTTT; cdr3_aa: CSVATGLNTEAFF
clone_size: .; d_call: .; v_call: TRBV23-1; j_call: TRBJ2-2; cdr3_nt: TGCGCCAGCACCCAAAGGCGGGCGACGAACACCGGGGAGCTGTTTTTT; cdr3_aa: CASTQRRATNTGELFF
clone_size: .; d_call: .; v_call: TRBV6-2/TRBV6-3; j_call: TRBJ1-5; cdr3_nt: TGTGCCAGCAGTTACAGCGGGAAAAATAGCAATCAGCCCCAGCATTTT; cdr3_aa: CASSYSGKNSNQPQHF
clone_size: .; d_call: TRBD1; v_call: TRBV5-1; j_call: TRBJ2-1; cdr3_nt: TGCGCCAGCAGCTTGAGGGACAGGGTGCGGGATGAGCAGTTCTTC; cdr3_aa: CASSLRDRVRDEQFF
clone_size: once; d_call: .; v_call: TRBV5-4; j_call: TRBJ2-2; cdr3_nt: TGTGCCAGCAGCTTGAACACGCTGAACACCGGGGAGCTGTTTTTT; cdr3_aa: CASSLNTLNTGELFF
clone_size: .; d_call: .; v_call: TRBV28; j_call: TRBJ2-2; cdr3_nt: TGTGCCAGCGGCTACACCGGGGAGCTGTTTTTT; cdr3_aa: CASGYTGELFF
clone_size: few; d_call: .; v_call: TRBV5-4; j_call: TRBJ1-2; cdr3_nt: TGTGCCAGCAGCTTGTTGGGGGGTGGCTACACCTTC; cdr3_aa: CASSLLGGGYTF
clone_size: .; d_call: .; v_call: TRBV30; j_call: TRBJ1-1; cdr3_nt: TGTGCCTGGAGTGAGGTTAGACACCTCACTGAAGCTTTCTTT; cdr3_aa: CAWSEVRHLTEAFF
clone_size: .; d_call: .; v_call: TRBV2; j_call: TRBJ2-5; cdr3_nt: TGTGCCAGCAGACCTGCCGGGACTGGCTGGTACTTC; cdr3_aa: CASRPAGTGWYF
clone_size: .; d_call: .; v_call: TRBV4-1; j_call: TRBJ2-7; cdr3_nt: TGCGCCAGCAGCCCCGTTAAAGGGAGCCCCTACGAGCAGTACTTC; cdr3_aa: CASSPVKGSPYEQYF
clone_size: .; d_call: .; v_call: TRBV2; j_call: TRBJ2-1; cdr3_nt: TGTGCCAGCAGTGATCGGTATAACAATGAGCAGTTCTTC; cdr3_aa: CASSDRYNNEQFF
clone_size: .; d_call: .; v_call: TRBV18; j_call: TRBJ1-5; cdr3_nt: TGTGCCAGCTCACCCGCAGGAGGGTCCGGTCAGCCCCAGCATTTT; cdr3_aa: CASSPAGGSGQPQHF
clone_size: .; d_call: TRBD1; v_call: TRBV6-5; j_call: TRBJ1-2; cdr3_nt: TGTGCCAGCACCCTAAATACAGGGGTTTCAGGCTACACCTTC; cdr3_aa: CASTLNTGVSGYTF
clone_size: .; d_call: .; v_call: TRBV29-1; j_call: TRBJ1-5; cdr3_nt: TGCACCCTAAGAGGGATCCGCAAGATTAGCAATCAGCCCCAGCATTTT; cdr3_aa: CTLRGIRKISNQPQHF
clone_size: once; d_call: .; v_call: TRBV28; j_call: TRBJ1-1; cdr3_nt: TGTGCCAGCCAAACCCGGTACCGAGACAGACCAAACACTGAAGCTTTCTTT; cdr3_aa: CASQTRYRDRPNTEAFF
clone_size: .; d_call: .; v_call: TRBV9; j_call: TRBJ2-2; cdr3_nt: TGTGCCAGCAGCGTAGATTTGGGGGGCACCGGGGAGCTGTTTTTT; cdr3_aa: CASSVDLGGTGELFF
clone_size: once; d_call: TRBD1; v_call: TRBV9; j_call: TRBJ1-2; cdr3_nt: TGTGCCAGCACCCCAGGGGGTATCCCAGACTATGGCTACACCTTC; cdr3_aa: CASTPGGIPDYGYTF
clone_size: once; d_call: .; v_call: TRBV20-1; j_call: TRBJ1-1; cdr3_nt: TGCAGTGCTAGTGGGGGGCGCGGCACTGAAGCTTTCTTT; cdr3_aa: CSASGGRGTEAFF
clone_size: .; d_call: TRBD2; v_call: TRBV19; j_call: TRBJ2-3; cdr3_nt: TGTGCCAGTAGTATTTCTTCTAGCGGGGTCAGCACAGATACGCAGTATTTT; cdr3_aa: CASSISSSGVSTDTQYF
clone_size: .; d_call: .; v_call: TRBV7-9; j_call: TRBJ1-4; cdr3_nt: TGTGCCAGCAGCCGTACAGGGTATCCTAATGAAAAACTGTTTTTT; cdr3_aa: CASSRTGYPNEKLFF
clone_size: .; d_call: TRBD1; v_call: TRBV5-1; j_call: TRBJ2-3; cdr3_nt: TGCGCCAGCAGCTTTACAGGGGGCTTTTTAGATACGCAGTATTTT; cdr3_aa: CASSFTGGFLDTQYF
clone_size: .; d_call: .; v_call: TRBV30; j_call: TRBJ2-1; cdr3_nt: TGTGCCTGGAGGGCGGGGTTCAGCTCCTACAATGAGCAGTTCTTC; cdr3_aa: CAWRAGFSSYNEQFF
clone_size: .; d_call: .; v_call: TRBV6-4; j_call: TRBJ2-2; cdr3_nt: TGTGCCAGCAGTGGACTAGCGAACACCGGGGAGCTGTTTTTT; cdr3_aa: CASSGLANTGELFF
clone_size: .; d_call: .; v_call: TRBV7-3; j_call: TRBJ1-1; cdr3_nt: TGTGCCAGCAGCCCCCGCCCGGGGGACACTGAAGCTTTCTTT; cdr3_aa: CASSPRPGDTEAFF
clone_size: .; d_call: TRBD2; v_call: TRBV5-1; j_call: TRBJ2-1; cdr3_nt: TGCGCCAGCAGCTTGCCCGGCGGGAGGGCCTTCGTTTCCCACAATGAGCAGTTCTTC; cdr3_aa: CASSLPGGRAFVSHNEQFF